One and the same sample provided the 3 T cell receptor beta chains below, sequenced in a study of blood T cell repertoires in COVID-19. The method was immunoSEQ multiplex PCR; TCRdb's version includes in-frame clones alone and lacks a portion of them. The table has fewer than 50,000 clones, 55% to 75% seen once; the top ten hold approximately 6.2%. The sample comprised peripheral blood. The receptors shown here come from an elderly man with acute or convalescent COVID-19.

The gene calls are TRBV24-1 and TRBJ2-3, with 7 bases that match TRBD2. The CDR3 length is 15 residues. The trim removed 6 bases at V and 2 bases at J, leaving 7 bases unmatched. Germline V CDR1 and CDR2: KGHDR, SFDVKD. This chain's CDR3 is CATSPTGGYTDTQYF. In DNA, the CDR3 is TGTGCCACCAGTCCTACGGGAGGCTACACAGATACGCAGTATTTT.

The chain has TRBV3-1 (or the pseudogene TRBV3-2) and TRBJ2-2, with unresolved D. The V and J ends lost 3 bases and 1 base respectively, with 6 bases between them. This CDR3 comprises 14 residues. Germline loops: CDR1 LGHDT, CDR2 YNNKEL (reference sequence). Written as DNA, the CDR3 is TGTGCCAGCAGCCAGGGCCAGAACACCGGGGAGCTGTTTTTT. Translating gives CASSQGQNTGELFF.

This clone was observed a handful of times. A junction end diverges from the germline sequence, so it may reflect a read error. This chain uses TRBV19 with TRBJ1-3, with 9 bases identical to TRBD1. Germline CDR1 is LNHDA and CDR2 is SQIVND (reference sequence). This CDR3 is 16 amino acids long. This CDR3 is CASSIGTGYSENTIYF. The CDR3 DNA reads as TGTGCCAGTAGTATTGGGACAGGGTACTCTGAAAACACCATATATTTT. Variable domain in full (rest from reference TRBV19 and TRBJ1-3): DGGITQSPKYLFRKEGQNVTLSCEQNLNHDAMYWYRQDPGQGLRLIYYSQIVNDFQKGDIAEGYSVSREKKESFPLTVTSAQKNPTAFYLCASSIGTGYSENTIYFGEGSWLTVV.